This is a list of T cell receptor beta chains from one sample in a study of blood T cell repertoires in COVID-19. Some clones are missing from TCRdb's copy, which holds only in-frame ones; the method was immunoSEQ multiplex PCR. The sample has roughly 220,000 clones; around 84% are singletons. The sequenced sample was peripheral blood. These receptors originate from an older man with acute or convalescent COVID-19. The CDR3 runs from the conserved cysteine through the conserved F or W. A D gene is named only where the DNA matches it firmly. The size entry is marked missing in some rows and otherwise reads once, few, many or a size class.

TGTGCCAGCTCACCACCCTCCGTAGAGACCCAGTACTTC	CASSPPSVETQYF	TRBV18	.	TRBJ2-5	.
TGTGCCAGCAGTGAAAGGACTAGCGGGAGGGCCTACAATGAGCAGTTCTTC	CASSERTSGRAYNEQFF	TRBV6-1	.	TRBJ2-1	TRBD2
TGTGCCAGCAGCGAAAGGGGCAGGGCTTTGTTCTTC	CASSERGRALFF	TRBV28	.	TRBJ2-1	.
TGTGCCAGCAGCTTAGCAGGAGTCTCTGGAAACACCATATATTTT	CASSLAGVSGNTIYF	TRBV7-2	.	TRBJ1-3	.
TGTGCCAGCAGTATACGGTACAATGAGCAGTTCTTC	CASSIRYNEQFF	TRBV12-3/TRBV12-4	.	TRBJ2-1	.
TGTGCCAGCAGCTTATTAGGCCGGGAGAGCGGTGAGCAGTTCTTC	CASSLLGRESGEQFF	TRBV7-2	.	TRBJ2-1	.
TGTGCCAGCAGTTTAGGGACTAGCGGGAGGGACCAAGAGACCCAGTACTTC	CASSLGTSGRDQETQYF	TRBV28	.	TRBJ2-5	TRBD2
TGCGCCAGCATTGGGCGCACAAAAAATCAGCCCCAGCATTTT	CASIGRTKNQPQHF	TRBV23-1	.	TRBJ1-5	.
TGTGCCAGCTCACCCCCGATGCAACCGACAGGGGGTACCTATGGCTACACCTTC	CASSPPMQPTGGTYGYTF	TRBV18	once	TRBJ1-2	TRBD1
TGTGCCAGCGTAGACGGACCGACTAGCGGGAGAGGAGATGGCAAAAACATTCAGTACTTC	CASVDGPTSGRGDGKNIQYF	TRBV14	.	TRBJ2-4	TRBD2
TGTGCCTGGAGTTGGAAAACAGGGCCGGCTTTCTTT	CAWSWKTGPAFF	TRBV30	.	TRBJ1-1	.
TGTGCCAGCAGCCAAGAAGATGAGGGGGCGGGTGAGCAGTTCTTC	CASSQEDEGAGEQFF	TRBV3-1/TRBV3-2	once	TRBJ2-1	TRBD1
TGTGCCAGCAGTTCCCCAGCGGGGCCCCAGCATTTT	CASSSPAGPQHF	TRBV6-5	.	TRBJ1-5	.
TGTGCCAGTAGGGGTACTAGCGGGAGCAGGAATGAGCAGTTCTTC	CASRGTSGSRNEQFF	TRBV19	.	TRBJ2-1	TRBD2
TGTGCCAGCGGGTCCACGGCAGGGGGCCCTCTAGGACCCCAGCATTTT	CASGSTAGGPLGPQHF	TRBV28	once	TRBJ1-5	TRBD1
TGTGCCAGCAGTTCCGGCGACTCCCTAGACTATGGCTACACCTTC	CASSSGDSLDYGYTF	TRBV28	.	TRBJ1-2	.
TGTGCCAGCGGACTACGGAACAATGAGCAGTTCTTC	CASGLRNNEQFF	TRBV3-1/TRBV3-2	few	TRBJ2-1	.
TGTGCCAGCAGCCAAGCACTAGCGGGGCCCTACGAGCAGTACTTC	CASSQALAGPYEQYF	TRBV3-1/TRBV3-2	.	TRBJ2-7	TRBD2
TGCGCCAGCAGTTTAGCCCCCGGGACAACCTACAATGAGCAGTTCTTC	CASSLAPGTTYNEQFF	TRBV5-1	.	TRBJ2-1	.
TGTGCCAGTAGTATACGGGAGACCGGGGAGCTGTTTTTT	CASSIRETGELFF	TRBV19	.	TRBJ2-2	.
TGCGCCAGCAGCTTGGCTTGGCAGAACACCGGGGAGCTGTTTTTT	CASSLAWQNTGELFF	TRBV5-1	once	TRBJ2-2	.
TGTGCCAGCAGCTCGGGACAGGGGGTGAACACAGATACGCAGTATTTT	CASSSGQGVNTDTQYF	TRBV7-3	.	TRBJ2-3	TRBD1
TGTGCCAGCTCACCAGTACCGGGACAGGGAATAACCGGGGAGCTGTTTTTT	CASSPVPGQGITGELFF	TRBV18	once	TRBJ2-2	TRBD1
TGTGCCAGCTCACCGGCAGGGATAAGAAATGAGCAGTTCTTC	CASSPAGIRNEQFF	TRBV18	.	TRBJ2-1	.
TGTGCCACCAGTCAGGACACTACAGATACGCAGTATTTT	CATSQDTTDTQYF	TRBV24-1	.	TRBJ2-3	.
TGCGCCAGCAGCCGACCTGGGACAGGGAGTAATGAAAAACTGTTTTTT	CASSRPGTGSNEKLFF	TRBV4-1	.	TRBJ1-4	TRBD1
TGTGCCTGGAGTAAAGGGACAGGGGCAAGCAATCAGCCCCAGCATTTT	CAWSKGTGASNQPQHF	TRBV30	.	TRBJ1-5	TRBD1
TGTGCCAGCAGTGACCGCCAGGGCACTGAAGCTTTCTTT	CASSDRQGTEAFF	TRBV6-1	.	TRBJ1-1	.
TGTGCCAGTAGTACCAGGACAGGCGCCGCAACTAATGAAAAACTGTTTTTT	CASSTRTGAATNEKLFF	TRBV19	once	TRBJ1-4	TRBD1
TGTGCCAGCTCACCAAGAACTAGCGGCACAGATACGCAGTATTTT	CASSPRTSGTDTQYF	TRBV18	.	TRBJ2-3	TRBD2
TGCGCCAGCAGGGCCGGAGGTGGAGCGTCTTTCTTT	CASRAGGGASFF	TRBV10-2	.	TRBJ1-1	.
TGTGCCAGCAGCTTATCGAGGGTCAGCCCTAACATTCAGTACTTC	CASSLSRVSPNIQYF	TRBV7-2	.	TRBJ2-4	.
TGTGCCAGCAGTCGGGACAGCGCAGATACGCAGTATTTT	CASSRDSADTQYF	TRBV2	.	TRBJ2-3	TRBD1
TGTGCCAGCAGCTTGCGTGGATCAGGGGGCCGTCAGCCCCAGCATTTT	CASSLRGSGGRQPQHF	TRBV5-6	.	TRBJ1-5	TRBD1
TGCGCCAGCAGCTCCCGACAGGGGGCGCAGCATGGCTACACCTTC	CASSSRQGAQHGYTF	TRBV5-1	once	TRBJ1-2	TRBD1
TGTGCCAGCAGCACGGGTCTTCCCGGGGAGACCCAGTACTTC	CASSTGLPGETQYF	TRBV6-5	.	TRBJ2-5	.
TGTGCCAGCAGATCGCGCTCTGGAAACACCATATATTTT	CASRSRSGNTIYF	TRBV12-3/TRBV12-4	.	TRBJ1-3	.
TGTGCCACCAGTGAAACTCCTCACAGTTCCTCCCAAGAGACCCAGTACTTC	CATSETPHSSSQETQYF	TRBV24-1	.	TRBJ2-5	.
TGTGCCAGCAGCCGGAACAGGGATAGGGAGACCCAGTACTTC	CASSRNRDRETQYF	TRBV7-2	.	TRBJ2-5	.
TGTGCTAGTGGTTTGTTTACAGGGACCCCAGAGACCCAGTACTTC	CASGLFTGTPETQYF	TRBV12-5	.	TRBJ2-5	.
TGTGCCAGCTCACCACCGAGGGTTGCGAACACTGAAGCTTTCTTT	CASSPPRVANTEAFF	TRBV18	.	TRBJ1-1	.
TGTGCCAGTAGTTCAGCGGGAAGAGGTTCCTACGAGCAGTACTTC	CASSSAGRGSYEQYF	TRBV19	.	TRBJ2-7	TRBD2
TGTGCCAGCAGTTATGGACTGCGGGACAGTCTAAAAGAGACCCAGTACTTC	CASSYGLRDSLKETQYF	TRBV6-2/TRBV6-3	once	TRBJ2-5	.
TGTGCCATCAATTTGGACAGGGGATATGGCTACACCTTC	CAINLDRGYGYTF	TRBV10-3	once	TRBJ1-2	TRBD1
TGTGCCACCAGTGCCGGCGGGGGGTCAGGATCCGAAAAACTGTTTTTT	CATSAGGGSGSEKLFF	TRBV24-1	.	TRBJ1-4	.
TGCGCCAGCAGTGCTCTGAACACCGGGGAGCTGTTTTTT	CASSALNTGELFF	TRBV10-1	.	TRBJ2-2	.
TGTGCCAGCAGTGAGTTATACAGGGTCTCCTACGAGCAGTACTTC	CASSELYRVSYEQYF	TRBV6-1	.	TRBJ2-7	.
TGTGCCAGCTTCCCTCCACACGGGGATACGCAGTATTTT	CASFPPHGDTQYF	TRBV6-6	.	TRBJ2-3	.
TGTGCCAGCAGCTTAGGACAGGGGATTAGCAATCAGCCCCAGCATTTT	CASSLGQGISNQPQHF	TRBV7-2	.	TRBJ1-5	TRBD1
TGTGCCAGCAATCGATTAGCGGGCCCCCAAGAGACCCAGTACTTC	CASNRLAGPQETQYF	TRBV6-5	.	TRBJ2-5	TRBD2
TGTGCCAGCAGCTTGGGGACAGGGAGCGGATCACCCCTCCACTTT	CASSLGTGSGSPLHF	TRBV5-6	.	TRBJ1-6	TRBD1
TGCGCCAGCAGCCAAGGGGCAGGGGGAGACTATGGCTACACCTTC	CASSQGAGGDYGYTF	TRBV4-3	few	TRBJ1-2	TRBD1
TGTGCCATCAGTGAAGGACTAGCGGGAGGGGGGGAGCAGTTCTTC	CAISEGLAGGGEQFF	TRBV10-3	.	TRBJ2-1	TRBD2
TGTGCCAGCTCACTTGATGAGCTTAGCTCCTACAATGAGCAGTTCTTC	CASSLDELSSYNEQFF	TRBV18	.	TRBJ2-1	.